The 26 T cell receptor beta chains listed next were all sequenced from one sample in a study of human T cells and chemical hapten exposure. TCRdb redid the calling of the RACE reads with MiXCR, one entry per CDR3 protein. The sample contains 75,000 to 100,000 distinct CDR3 sequences, about 8.8% of which appear only once. As to time point: healthy volunteer bleed at 2 weeks. Someone pulled total RNA out of unfractionated whole blood. Sequencing used whole blood. The receptors stem from a female donor in good health. Some clones in this sample may be carry-over from other donors' samples.

This chain uses TRBV27 with TRBJ1-2, with D perhaps TRBD1 (5 bases). Germline CDR1 is MNHEY and CDR2 is SMNVEV (reference sequence). V lost 4 bases and J lost 6, with 12 bases in between. This CDR3 is 13 amino acids long. The CDR3 coding sequence is TGTGCCAGCAGTTCTCTCCCGACAGATGGCTACACCTTC. It is translated as CASSSLPTDGYTF.

The rearrangement joins TRBV20-1 to TRBJ2-1, with 7 nucleotides matching TRBD2. The V gene's germline CDR1 is DFQATT and CDR2 SNEGSKA (reference sequence). V dropped 6 bases and J dropped 0; count of bases not matched to a gene: 11. The CDR3 is 16 amino acids. The CDR3 DNA is TGCAGTGCCAACTTGGGGGAGGGGAGCTCCTACAATGAGCAGTTCTTC. Its translation: CSANLGEGSSYNEQFF.

The genes are TRBV2 and TRBJ1-2; D unclear. CDR3 size: 14 residues. Germline CDR1 and CDR2: SNHLY and FYNNEI. V was pared by 4 bases and J by 5 bases, with 14 bases between. The CDR3 sequence: CASSVGRDSYGYTF. In DNA form, the CDR3 reads TGTGCCAGCAGTGTGGGCAGAGACTCTTATGGCTACACCTTC.

The table lists this clonotype with many counts. V and J are TRBV30 and TRBJ2-2; D is uncertain. V was clipped by 5 bases and J by 7 bases, with 14 bases between them. The CDR3 is 13 amino acids. Per the germline V gene, CDR1 is GTSNPN and CDR2 is SVGIG (reference sequence). As DNA, the CDR3 is TGTGCCTGGGTGGGTCTGGTTCACGGGGAGCTGTTTTTT. Translating gives CAWVGLVHGELFF.

This clonotype was seen repeatedly, ten times or more. The V and J genes are TRBV20-1 and TRBJ2-7; D is undetermined. CDR3 length equals 13 residues. Trimming removed 0 bases from V and 0 bases from J, with 6 bases in between. Per the germline V gene, CDR1 is DFQATT and CDR2 is SNEGSKA (reference sequence). The CDR3: CSARDYSSYEQYF. CDR3 sequence (DNA): TGCAGTGCTAGAGATTACAGCTCCTACGAGCAGTACTTC.

The rearrangement joins TRBV5-4 to TRBJ1-1; D perhaps matches TRBD1 (6 bases). In germline, CDR1 is SGHNT, CDR2 YYREEE (reference sequence). V shed 3 bases and J shed 6 bases, with 21 bases lying between them. The CDR3 has 16 residues. This chain's CDR3 is CASSSFLAGKGAEAFF. The CDR3, as DNA: TGTGCCAGCAGCTCCTTCCTGGCGGGGAAGGGGGCTGAAGCTTTCTTT.

This clonotype has only a few counts. The chain joins TRBV4-1 to TRBJ2-1; 7 positions agree with TRBD2. The V gene end was trimmed by 1 base and the J gene end by 2 bases; junction bases not matched to a gene: 8. CDR3 size: 17 residues. Germline values: CDR1 MGHRA, CDR2 YSYEKL. DNA of the CDR3: TGCGCCAGCAGCCAAGTTGGTGGGAGGGTCCCCTACAATGAGCAGTTCTTC. It yields the protein CASSQVGGRVPYNEQFF.

This clonotype was detected ten times or more. V and J are TRBV19 and TRBJ1-5; tentative D call: TRBD1 (6 bases). The V gene's germline CDR1 is LNHDA and CDR2 SQIVND (reference sequence). The CDR3 extends over 15 amino acids. Trimming took off 5 bases at V and 0 bases at J, with 11 bases between the two ends. CDR3: CASSSGAYSNQPQHF. Written as DNA, the CDR3 is TGTGCCAGTAGTTCGGGGGCTTATAGCAATCAGCCCCAGCATTTT.

The gene calls are TRBV28 and TRBJ1-1; TRBD1 aligns across 7 bases. This CDR3 contains 16 residues. V was clipped by 7 bases and J by 3 bases; unmatched bases: 14. CDR1 is MDHEN and CDR2 is SYDVKM in the germline V gene. The DNA for the CDR3 is TGTGCCAGCACCAACCAGGGGGATGGCTTCGACACTGAAGCTTTCTTT. Its protein is CASTNQGDGFDTEAFF.

V usage is TRBV28 and J usage is TRBJ2-6; weak D call: TRBD1 (6 bases). Trimming removed 7 bases at V and 1 base at J, with 11 bases between. The germline V gene encodes CDR1 MDHEN and CDR2 SYDVKM. CDR3 size: 15 residues. CDR3 sequence: CASTSGQSGANVLTF. The CDR3 DNA sequence: TGTGCCAGCACCTCCGGACAGTCTGGGGCCAACGTCCTGACTTTC.

This clonotype was seen a few times. V gene TRBV27 combines with J gene TRBJ1-4; D may be TRBD1 (6 bases). Germline CDR1 is MNHEY and CDR2 is SMNVEV (reference sequence). The CDR3 spans 17 residues. V was shortened by 6 bases and J by 7 bases, with 24 bases between the two germline ends. The DNA for the CDR3 is TGTGCCAGCAGAGAGGCAGGGGAAGTATGGGCTAGTGAAAAACTGTTTTTT. Translating gives CASREAGEVWASEKLFF.

The genes are TRBV2 and TRBJ2-7, with 9 bases that match TRBD1. The CDR3 runs 16 residues. Unmatched junction bases numbered 12, after V lost 4 bases and J lost 5 bases. The germline gives CDR1 SNHLY, CDR2 FYNNEI. CDR3 DNA sequence: TGTGCCAGCAGTGCGCCCCAACAGGGGGCGGGGAACGAGCAGTACTTC. It encodes CASSAPQQGAGNEQYF.

This clonotype was recorded a few times. V and J are TRBV4-1 and TRBJ1-5; D is ambiguous. V gave up 3 bases and J gave up 1 base, with 19 bases separating them. Germline V gene lookup returns CDR1 MGHRA and CDR2 YSYEKL. This CDR3 region has 18 residues. This CDR3 is CASSQPAPRGPSNQPQHF. Written as DNA, the CDR3 is TGCGCCAGCAGCCAGCCCGCCCCCCGGGGTCCCAGCAATCAGCCCCAGCATTTT.

This clonotype was recorded many times. The chain couples TRBV12-3 or TRBV12-4 to TRBJ2-7, with 9 bases fitting TRBD1. With 7 bases clipped from V and 7 bases from J, the junction kept 11 bases outside the gene matches. The CDR3 has 14 residues. The CDR3, as DNA: TGTGCCAGCAAGAACAGGGGGCGCGTTGGAGAGCAGTACTTC. Protein sequence: CASKNRGRVGEQYF.

This clonotype was observed a few times. The chain combines TRBV7-2 with TRBJ1-4, with D possibly matching TRBD1 (5 bases). Germline CDR1 reads SGHTA; CDR2 reads FQGNSA. This CDR3 contains 17 residues. V lost 3 bases to trimming and J lost 0 bases, with 14 bases between them. Here the CDR3 reads CASSLGPLRATNEKLFF. The CDR3 DNA is TGTGCCAGCAGCTTGGGACCTCTCCGCGCAACTAATGAAAAACTGTTTTTT.

The sample holds a few counts of this clonotype. The gene calls are TRBV28 and TRBJ1-1; weak D call: TRBD1 (6 bases). The CDR3 consists of 13 residues. Germline loops: CDR1 MDHEN, CDR2 SYDVKM. Trimming took 11 bases from V and 6 from J, leaving 19 bases between them. The CDR3 nucleotides are TGTGCCGGGAAGGGACCAAACAGGGCTGAAGCTTTCTTT. Translation gives CAGKGPNRAEAFF. Drawing the rest from reference TRBV28 and TRBJ1-1, the complete variable domain is DVKVTQSSRYLVKRTGEKVFLECVQDMDHENMFWYRQDPGLGLRLIYFSYDVKMKEKGDIPEGYSVSREKKERFSLILESASTNQTSMYLCAGKGPNRAEAFFGQGTRLTVV.

The V and J genes are TRBV30 and TRBJ2-3; possible D gene TRBD2, 6 bases. In germline, CDR1 is GTSNPN, CDR2 SVGIG (reference sequence). The CDR3 has 18 residues. V lost 2 bases and J 2 bases, leaving 23 bases between the germline ends. CDR3 amino acids: CAWSFRAALARATDTQYF. The CDR3 region has the DNA TGTGCCTGGAGTTTTCGGGCCGCGCTAGCGAGAGCCACAGATACGCAGTATTTT.

This clonotype showed up many times. The J gene is TRBJ2-7, the V gene TRBV20-1; no clear D. The CDR3 is made up of 13 amino acids. Germline assignment: CDR1 DFQATT and CDR2 SNEGSKA (reference sequence). Trimming removed 6 bases at V and 2 bases at J, with 14 bases between. The CDR3 reads CSANDLLPYEQYF. The DNA for the CDR3 is TGCAGTGCCAATGACTTACTACCCTACGAGCAGTACTTC.

This chain connects TRBV28 to TRBJ1-2; 7 nucleotides match TRBD1. This CDR3 spans 13 amino acids. V shed 5 bases and J 4 bases; nucleotides not matched to a gene: 4. CDR1 and CDR2 (germline): MDHEN, SYDVKM. The CDR3 here is CASSVDRAYGYTF. CDR3 sequence (DNA): TGTGCCAGCAGTGTTGACAGGGCCTATGGCTACACCTTC.

The sample holds many counts of this clonotype. The V call is TRBV4-3, the J call TRBJ2-5, with unresolved D. The germline V and J ends were trimmed by 0 bases and 4 bases, with 15 bases remaining between them. From germline, CDR1 is LGHNA and CDR2 YSLEER. The length of the CDR3 is 16 residues. The CDR3 DNA reads as TGCGCCAGCAGCCAAGATCACTCCCAGTCCGGAGAGACCCAGTACTTC. This translates into CASSQDHSQSGETQYF.

This clonotype was recorded many times. CDR3 nucleotides: TGTGCCAGCAGCCCTGCAACAGGGCCAGATACGCAGTATTTT. Amino acids: CASSPATGPDTQYF. The chain carries TRBV7-2 and TRBJ2-3; tentatively, D is TRBD1 (6 bases). Germline V CDR1 and CDR2: SGHTA, FQGNSA. The CDR3 covers 14 residues. V was shortened by 5 bases and J by 4 bases, with 13 bases between the two germline ends.

This clonotype was observed a handful of times. The rearrangement uses TRBV19 and TRBJ2-2; D gene unclear. The CDR3 sequence is 14 residues long. Germline V lookup: CDR1 LNHDA, CDR2 SQIVND (reference sequence). V lost 1 base to trimming and J lost 4 bases, with 7 bases between them. The CDR3 nucleotides are TGTGCCAGTAGTATAGCACCGTCCACCGGGGAGCTGTTTTTT. Translating gives CASSIAPSTGELFF. The variable domain in full, completed from reference TRBV19 and TRBJ2-2, reads DGGITQSPKYLFRKEGQNVTLSCEQNLNHDAMYWYRQDPGQGLRLIYYSQIVNDFQKGDIAEGYSVSREKKESFPLTVTSAQKNPTAFYLCASSIAPSTGELFFGEGSRLTVL.

This clonotype was detected a few times. V and J are TRBV28 and TRBJ2-3; perhaps D is TRBD1 or TRBD2 (5 bases each). V shed 6 bases and J shed 0 bases, with 10 bases lying between them. The CDR3 runs 14 residues. Germline lookup yields CDR1 MDHEN and CDR2 SYDVKM. CDR3 nucleotides: TGTGCCAGCAGCTGGGGGAAGAGCACAGATACGCAGTATTTT. As protein: CASSWGKSTDTQYF.

This clonotype was detected many times. The gene calls are TRBV2 and TRBJ1-1; D is ambiguous. Deletions cut 1 base from V and 0 bases from J, with 3 bases between. The germline V gene encodes CDR1 SNHLY and CDR2 FYNNEI. This CDR3 spans 13 amino acids. The CDR3 reads CASSEEMNTEAFF. The CDR3 DNA follows: TGTGCCAGCAGTGAAGAGATGAACACTGAAGCTTTCTTT.

The table lists this clonotype with many counts. CDR3 nucleotide sequence: TGTGCCAGCAGTGAAGTAGCGGGAGGCACCGGGGAGCTGTTTTTT. It yields the protein CASSEVAGGTGELFF. This sequence joins TRBV6-4 and TRBJ2-2; 10 bases align to TRBD2. V dropped 3 bases and J dropped 4; count of bases not matched to a gene: 2. The CDR3 covers 15 residues. Germline values: CDR1 MRHNA, CDR2 SNTAGT.

This clonotype was seen only a few times. The chain employs TRBV11-2 and TRBJ2-7, with D possibly being TRBD2 (6 bases). The CDR3 has 15 residues. Trimming removed 3 bases at V and 7 bases at J, with 19 bases between. Germline lookup yields CDR1 SGHAT and CDR2 FQNNGV. CDR3 sequence reads: CASSLSPGGAEEQYF. CDR3 sequence (DNA): TGTGCCAGCAGCTTGTCCCCCGGGGGAGCTGAAGAGCAGTACTTC.